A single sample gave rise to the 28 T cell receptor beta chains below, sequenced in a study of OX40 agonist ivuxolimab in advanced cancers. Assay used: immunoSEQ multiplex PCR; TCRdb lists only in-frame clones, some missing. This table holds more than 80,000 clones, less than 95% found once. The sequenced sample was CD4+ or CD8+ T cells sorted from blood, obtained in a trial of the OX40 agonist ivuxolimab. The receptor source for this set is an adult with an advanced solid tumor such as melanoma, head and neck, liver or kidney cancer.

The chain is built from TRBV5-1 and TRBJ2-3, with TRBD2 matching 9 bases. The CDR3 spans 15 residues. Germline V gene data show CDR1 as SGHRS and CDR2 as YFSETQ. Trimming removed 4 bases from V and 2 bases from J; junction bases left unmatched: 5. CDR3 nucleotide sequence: TGCGCCAGCAGCGAACTAGCGGGTGTCACAGATACGCAGTATTTT. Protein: CASSELAGVTDTQYF.

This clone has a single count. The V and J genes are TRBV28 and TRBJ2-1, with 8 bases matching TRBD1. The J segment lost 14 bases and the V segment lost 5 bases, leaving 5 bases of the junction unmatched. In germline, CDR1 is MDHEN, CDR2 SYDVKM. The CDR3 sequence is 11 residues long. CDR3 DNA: TGTGCCAGCAGTACAGGGGGGCAGGAGTTCTTC. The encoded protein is CASSTGGQEFF.

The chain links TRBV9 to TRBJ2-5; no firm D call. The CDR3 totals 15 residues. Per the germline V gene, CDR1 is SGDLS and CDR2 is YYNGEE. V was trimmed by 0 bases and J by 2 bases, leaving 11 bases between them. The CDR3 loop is CASSVAAGAQETQYF. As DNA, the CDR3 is TGTGCCAGCAGCGTAGCGGCAGGCGCACAAGAGACCCAGTACTTC.

CDR3: CASSKNRVSGRDPEQFF. The CDR3 nucleotides are TGTGCCAGCAGCAAAAACAGGGTTAGCGGGAGGGATCCAGAGCAGTTCTTC. The chain combines TRBV28 with TRBJ2-1; 11 nucleotides align to TRBD2. CDR1 is MDHEN, CDR2 SYDVKM, per germline. The CDR3 runs to 17 residues. Germline trimming cut 6 bases from V and 10 bases from J; bases unmatched to any gene: 17.

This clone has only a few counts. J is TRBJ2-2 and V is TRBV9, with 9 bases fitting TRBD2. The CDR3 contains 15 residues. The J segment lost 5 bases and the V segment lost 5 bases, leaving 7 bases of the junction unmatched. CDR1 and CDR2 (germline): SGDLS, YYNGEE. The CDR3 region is CASSLSGSDTGELFF. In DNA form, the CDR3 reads TGTGCCAGCAGTCTTAGCGGGAGTGATACCGGGGAGCTGTTTTTT.

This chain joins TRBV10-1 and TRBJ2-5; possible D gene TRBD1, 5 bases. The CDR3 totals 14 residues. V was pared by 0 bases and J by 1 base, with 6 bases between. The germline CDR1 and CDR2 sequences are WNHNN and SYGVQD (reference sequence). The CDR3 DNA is TGCGCCAGCAGTGAGTCGGGGCTCCAAGAGACCCAGTACTTC. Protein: CASSESGLQETQYF.

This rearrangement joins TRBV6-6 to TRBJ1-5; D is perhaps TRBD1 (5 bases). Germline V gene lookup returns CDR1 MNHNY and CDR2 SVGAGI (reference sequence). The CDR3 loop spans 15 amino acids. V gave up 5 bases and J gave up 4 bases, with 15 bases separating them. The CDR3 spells CASSTQWGENQPQHF. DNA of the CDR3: TGTGCCAGCAGTACCCAGTGGGGGGAAAATCAGCCCCAGCATTTT.

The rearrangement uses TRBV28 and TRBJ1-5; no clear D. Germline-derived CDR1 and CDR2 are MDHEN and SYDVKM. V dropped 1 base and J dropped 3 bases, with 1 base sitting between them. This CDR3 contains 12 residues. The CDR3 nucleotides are TGTGCCAGCAGTTTATACAATCAGCCCCAGCATTTT. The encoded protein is CASSLYNQPQHF.

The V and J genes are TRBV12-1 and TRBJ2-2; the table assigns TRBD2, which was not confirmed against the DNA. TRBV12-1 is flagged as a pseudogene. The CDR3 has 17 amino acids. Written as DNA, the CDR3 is TGTGCCAGCAGCCTGGGACTAGCGGGAGACTTAATAGGGGAGCTGTTTTTT. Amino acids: CASSLGLAGDLIGELFF.

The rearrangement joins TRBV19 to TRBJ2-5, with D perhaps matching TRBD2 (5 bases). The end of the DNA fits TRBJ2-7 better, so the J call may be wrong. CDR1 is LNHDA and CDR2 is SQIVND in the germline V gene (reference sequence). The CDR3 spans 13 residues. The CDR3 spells CASSARAFYEQYF. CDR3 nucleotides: TGTGCCAGTAGTGCGAGGGCCTTCTACGAGCAGTACTTC.

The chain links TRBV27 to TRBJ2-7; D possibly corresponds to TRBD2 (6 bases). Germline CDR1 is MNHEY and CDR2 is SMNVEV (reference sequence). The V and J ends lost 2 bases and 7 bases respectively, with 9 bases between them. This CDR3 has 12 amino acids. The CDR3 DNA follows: TGTGCCAGCAGTTTAGTTGGAGGGGAGCAGTACTTC. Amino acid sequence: CASSLVGGEQYF.

This chain's CDR3 is CASSVDLGSYEQYF. In nucleotides, the CDR3 is TGTGCCAGCAGCGTAGATCTAGGCAGCTACGAGCAGTACTTC. The chain recombines TRBV9 with TRBJ2-7; no clear D gene. The V gene lost 0 bases and the J gene lost 3 bases, with 10 bases spanning the gap. Per germline, CDR1 SGDLS and CDR2 YYNGEE. The CDR3 extends over 14 amino acids.

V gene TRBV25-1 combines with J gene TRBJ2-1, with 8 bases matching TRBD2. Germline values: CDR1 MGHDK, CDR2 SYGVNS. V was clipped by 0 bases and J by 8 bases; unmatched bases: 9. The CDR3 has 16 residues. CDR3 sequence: CASSEYRLAGGHEQFF. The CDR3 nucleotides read TGTGCCAGCAGTGAATACCGTCTAGCGGGTGGCCATGAGCAGTTCTTC. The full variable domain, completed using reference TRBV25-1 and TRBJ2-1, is EADIYQTPRYLVIGTGKKITLECSQTMGHDKMYWYQQDPGMELHLIHYSYGVNSTEKGDLSSESTVSRIRTEHFPLTLESARPSHTSQYLCASSEYRLAGGHEQFFGPGTRLTVL.

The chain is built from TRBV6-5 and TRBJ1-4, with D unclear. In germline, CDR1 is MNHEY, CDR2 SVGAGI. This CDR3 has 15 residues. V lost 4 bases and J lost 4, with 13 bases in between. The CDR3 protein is CASSSYWPINEKLFF. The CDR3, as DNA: TGTGCCAGCAGTTCCTACTGGCCGATTAATGAAAAACTGTTTTTT.

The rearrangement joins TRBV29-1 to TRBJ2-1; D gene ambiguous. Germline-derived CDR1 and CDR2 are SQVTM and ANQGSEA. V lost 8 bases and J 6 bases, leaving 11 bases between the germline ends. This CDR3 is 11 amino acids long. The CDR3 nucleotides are TGCAGCTTTCGCCCACCCAATGAGCAGTTCTTC. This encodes CSFRPPNEQFF.

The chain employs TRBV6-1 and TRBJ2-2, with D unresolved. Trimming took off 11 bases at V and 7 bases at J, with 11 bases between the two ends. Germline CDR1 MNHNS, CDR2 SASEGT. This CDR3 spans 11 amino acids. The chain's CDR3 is CAEKGLGELFF. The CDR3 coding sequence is TGTGCCGAAAAGGGTCTCGGGGAGCTGTTTTTT.

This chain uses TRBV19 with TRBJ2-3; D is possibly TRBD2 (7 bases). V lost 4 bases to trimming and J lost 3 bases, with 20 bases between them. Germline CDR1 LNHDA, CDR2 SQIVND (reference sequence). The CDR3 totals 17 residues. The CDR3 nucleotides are TGTGCCAGTAGTAGGGAGGGGAGGGCAGGGGATACAGATACGCAGTATTTT. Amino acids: CASSREGRAGDTDTQYF.

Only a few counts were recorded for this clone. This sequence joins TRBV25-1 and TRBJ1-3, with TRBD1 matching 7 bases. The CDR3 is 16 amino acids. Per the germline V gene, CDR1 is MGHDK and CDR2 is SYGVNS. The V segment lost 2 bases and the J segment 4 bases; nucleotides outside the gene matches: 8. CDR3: CASSEAGGPGGNTIYF. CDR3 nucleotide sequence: TGTGCCAGCAGTGAAGCAGGGGGTCCTGGCGGAAACACCATATATTTT.

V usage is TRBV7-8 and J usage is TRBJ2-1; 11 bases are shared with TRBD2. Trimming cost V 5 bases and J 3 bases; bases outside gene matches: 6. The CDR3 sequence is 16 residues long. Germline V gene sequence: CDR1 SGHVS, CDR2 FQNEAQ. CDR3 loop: CASSLLGTSGYNEQFF. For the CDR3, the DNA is TGTGCCAGCAGCCTCCTCGGGACTAGCGGCTACAATGAGCAGTTCTTC.

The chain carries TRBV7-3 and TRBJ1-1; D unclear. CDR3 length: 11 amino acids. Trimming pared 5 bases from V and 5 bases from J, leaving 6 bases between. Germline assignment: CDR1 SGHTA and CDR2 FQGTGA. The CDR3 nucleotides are TGTGCCAGCAGCCAGGAAACTGAAGCTTTCTTT. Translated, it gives CASSQETEAFF.

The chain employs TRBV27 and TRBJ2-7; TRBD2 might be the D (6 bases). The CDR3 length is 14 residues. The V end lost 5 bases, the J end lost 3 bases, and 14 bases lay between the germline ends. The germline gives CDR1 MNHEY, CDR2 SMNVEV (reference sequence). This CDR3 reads CASSPAGFGYEQYF. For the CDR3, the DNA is TGTGCCAGCAGTCCGGCGGGATTCGGCTACGAGCAGTACTTC.

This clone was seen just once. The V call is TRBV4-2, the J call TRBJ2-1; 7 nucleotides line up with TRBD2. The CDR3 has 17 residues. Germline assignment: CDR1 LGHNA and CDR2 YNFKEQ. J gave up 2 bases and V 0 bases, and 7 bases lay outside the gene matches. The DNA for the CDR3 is TGTGCCAGCAGCCAAGACTCACTAGCGAAGCCCTACAATGAGCAGTTCTTC. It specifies CASSQDSLAKPYNEQFF.

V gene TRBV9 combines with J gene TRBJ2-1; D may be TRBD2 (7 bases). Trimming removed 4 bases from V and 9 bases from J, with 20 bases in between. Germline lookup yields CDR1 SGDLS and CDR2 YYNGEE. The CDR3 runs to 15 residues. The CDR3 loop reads CASSLLRQGRGEQFF. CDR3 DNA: TGTGCCAGCAGCCTCCTGAGGCAGGGGAGGGGTGAGCAGTTCTTC.

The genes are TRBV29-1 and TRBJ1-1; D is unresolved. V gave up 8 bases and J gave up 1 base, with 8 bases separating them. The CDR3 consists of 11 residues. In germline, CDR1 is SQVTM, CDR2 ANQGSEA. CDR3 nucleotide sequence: TGCAGCTCTTGTTGGAACACTGAAGCTTTCTTT. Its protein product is CSSCWNTEAFF.

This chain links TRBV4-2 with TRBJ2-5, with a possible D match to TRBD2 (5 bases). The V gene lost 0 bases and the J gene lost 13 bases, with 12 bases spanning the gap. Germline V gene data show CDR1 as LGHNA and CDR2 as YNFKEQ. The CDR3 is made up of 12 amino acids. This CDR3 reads CASSQEGLAPYF. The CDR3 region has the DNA TGTGCCAGCAGCCAAGAGGGGTTAGCGCCGTACTTC.

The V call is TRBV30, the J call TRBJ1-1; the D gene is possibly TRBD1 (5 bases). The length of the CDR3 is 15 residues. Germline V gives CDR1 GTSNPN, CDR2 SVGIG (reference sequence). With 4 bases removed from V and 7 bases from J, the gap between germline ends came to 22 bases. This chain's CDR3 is CAWTYTGGSLVEAFF. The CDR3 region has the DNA TGTGCCTGGACGTATACGGGGGGTTCTCTCGTTGAAGCTTTCTTT.

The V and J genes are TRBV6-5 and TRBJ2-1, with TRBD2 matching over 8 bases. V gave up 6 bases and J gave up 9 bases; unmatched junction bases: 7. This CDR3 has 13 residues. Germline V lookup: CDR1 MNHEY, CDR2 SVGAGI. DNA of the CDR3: TGTGCCAGCAGCCCCGGGGGGGTCGGTGAGCAGTTCTTC. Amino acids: CASSPGGVGEQFF.

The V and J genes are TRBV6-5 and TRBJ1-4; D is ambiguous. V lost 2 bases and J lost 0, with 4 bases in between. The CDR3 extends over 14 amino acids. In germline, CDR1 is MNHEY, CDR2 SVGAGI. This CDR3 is CASSYAATNEKLFF. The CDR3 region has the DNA TGTGCCAGCAGTTACGCTGCAACTAATGAAAAACTGTTTTTT.